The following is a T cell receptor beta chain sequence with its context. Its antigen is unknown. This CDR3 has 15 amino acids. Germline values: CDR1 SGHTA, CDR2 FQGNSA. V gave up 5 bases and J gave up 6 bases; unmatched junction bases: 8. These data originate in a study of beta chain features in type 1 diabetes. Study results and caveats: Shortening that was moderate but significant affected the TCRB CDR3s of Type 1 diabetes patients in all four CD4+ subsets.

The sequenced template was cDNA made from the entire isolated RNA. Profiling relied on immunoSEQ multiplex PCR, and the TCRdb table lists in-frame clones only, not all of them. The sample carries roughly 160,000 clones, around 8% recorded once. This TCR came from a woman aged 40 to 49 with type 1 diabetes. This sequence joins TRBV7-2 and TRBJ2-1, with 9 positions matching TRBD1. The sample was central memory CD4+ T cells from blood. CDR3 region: CASSATGGAGNEQFF. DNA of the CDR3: TGTGCCAGCAGCGCAACAGGGGGCGCGGGCAATGAGCAGTTCTTC.